What follows are 8 T cell receptor beta chains derived from one specimen sequenced in a study of blood T cell repertoires in COVID-19. Profiling relied on immunoSEQ multiplex PCR, and the TCRdb table lists in-frame clones only, not all of them. The profile shows 300,000 or so clones, just over 85% of them singletons. Sequencing used PBMCs or T cells enriched from blood (not recorded which). These receptor sequences come from a middle-aged woman with acute COVID-19.

The chain recombines TRBV20-1 with TRBJ2-7; 12 bases map to TRBD2. J lost 1 base, V lost 3 bases, and 4 bases had no gene match. The germline gives CDR1 DFQATT, CDR2 SNEGSKA (reference sequence). This CDR3 has 15 amino acids. DNA for the CDR3: TGCAGTGCTAGTCGTCTAGCGGGGGGGTCCTACGAGCAGTACTTC. It codes for CSASRLAGGSYEQYF.

The rearrangement joins TRBV6-2 or TRBV6-3 to TRBJ1-1; D ambiguous. Germline assignment: CDR1 MNHEY and CDR2 SVGEGT. This CDR3 is built from 16 residues. Trimming removed 0 bases at V and 5 bases at J, with 16 bases between. In DNA form, the CDR3 reads TGTGCCAGCAGTTACTCGGGGAGCCCCTTTGGAACTGAAGCTTTCTTT. This translates into CASSYSGSPFGTEAFF.

The table lists this clone with a few counts. The J gene is TRBJ2-7, the V gene TRBV20-1; weak D call: TRBD2 (6 bases). CDR1 and CDR2 (germline): DFQATT, SNEGSKA (reference sequence). V gave up 3 bases and J gave up 2 bases, with 14 bases separating them. The CDR3 loop spans 14 amino acids. The CDR3 reads CSASPNGLPYEQYF. The CDR3 region has the DNA TGCAGTGCTAGTCCCAACGGACTACCCTACGAGCAGTACTTC.

The rearrangement joins TRBV7-2 to TRBJ2-7; 10 bases align to TRBD1. V shed 6 bases and J 4 bases; nucleotides not matched to a gene: 9. The CDR3 contains 15 residues. CDR1 is SGHTA and CDR2 is FQGNSA in the germline V gene. CDR3 in amino acids: CASSSPGQGRYEQYF. In DNA, the CDR3 is TGTGCCAGCAGTTCCCCGGGACAGGGGCGATACGAGCAGTACTTC.

This chain joins TRBV6-5 and TRBJ1-2; 7 bases align to TRBD1. Germline V gene lookup returns CDR1 MNHEY and CDR2 SVGAGI. The CDR3 runs to 13 residues. The trim removed 11 bases at V and 4 bases at J, leaving 10 bases unmatched. This chain's CDR3 is CAGQRTGIYGYTF. Here the CDR3 DNA reads TGTGCCGGTCAAAGGACAGGCATCTATGGCTACACCTTC.

The chain carries TRBV7-2 and TRBJ2-1, with 9 nucleotides matching TRBD2. There are 16 residues in the CDR3. Per the germline V gene, CDR1 is SGHTA and CDR2 is FQGNSA. The V and J ends lost 1 base and 6 bases, in that order; junction bases with no gene match: 7. This chain's CDR3 is CASSLDVAGVSNEQFF. The CDR3 DNA reads as TGTGCCAGCAGCTTAGATGTAGCGGGAGTTTCCAATGAGCAGTTCTTC.

The chain links TRBV11-2 to TRBJ1-1, with a possible D match to TRBD1 (5 bases). The CDR3 totals 13 residues. V was clipped by 8 bases and J by 1 base, with 11 bases between them. From germline, CDR1 is SGHAT and CDR2 FQNNGV. The DNA for the CDR3 is TGTGCCAGCGCCAAGGGGCGGAACACTGAAGCTTTCTTT. It translates to CASAKGRNTEAFF.

The genes are TRBV28 and TRBJ2-3, with D perhaps matching TRBD2 (8 bases). Germline assignment: CDR1 MDHEN and CDR2 SYDVKM. V gave up 11 bases and J gave up 1 base, with 19 bases separating them. The CDR3 runs 15 residues. CDR3 amino acids: CAGGTAGAGTDTQYF. CDR3 nucleotides: TGTGCCGGGGGGACAGCGGGAGCTGGCACAGATACGCAGTATTTT.